Listed below are T cell receptor beta chains from one sample, sequenced in a study of blood T cell repertoires in COVID-19. The table came from immunoSEQ multiplex PCR; TCRdb's copy has only in-frame clones and leaves some out. The sample includes 150,000 to 200,000 clones, more than 75% of them seen just once. The sample was PBMCs or T cells enriched from blood (not recorded which). Every receptor here comes from a woman between 50 and 59 years old with acute COVID-19. CDR3s include the opening cysteine and the closing phenylalanine or tryptophan. D genes are given only for firm matches. Size is omitted from some rows. Given values are once, few, many or a class for expanded clones.

J gene | V gene | D gene | clone size | CDR3 protein | CDR3 DNA
TRBJ1-2 | TRBV10-1 | NA | once | CATQSSGSYGYTF | TGCGCCACCCAGTCCTCCGGGAGCTATGGCTACACCTTC
TRBJ1-2 | TRBV6-2/TRBV6-3 | TRBD1 | NA | CASSATGDYGYTF | TGTGCCAGCAGTGCTACAGGGGACTATGGCTACACCTTC
TRBJ2-2 | TRBV2 | TRBD2 | NA | CASKGLADGELFF | TGTGCCAGCAAGGGACTAGCGGACGGGGAGCTGTTTTTT
TRBJ2-1 | TRBV9 | NA | once | CASSPEGGVNEQFF | TGTGCCAGCAGCCCAGAAGGGGGGGTTAATGAGCAGTTCTTC
TRBJ1-5 | TRBV2 | TRBD1 | few | CASRGQGIGNQPQHF | TGTGCCAGCAGAGGACAGGGGATAGGCAATCAGCCCCAGCATTTT
TRBJ1-2 | TRBV11-2 | TRBD1 | NA | CASSPRTGDGYTF | TGTGCCAGCAGCCCCCGGACAGGGGACGGCTACACCTTC
TRBJ1-4 | TRBV7-2 | NA | few | CASSLVGRGAEKLFF | TGTGCCAGCAGCTTAGTCGGGCGTGGGGCTGAAAAACTGTTTTTT
TRBJ1-2 | TRBV7-2 | NA | NA | CASSPLDRELYGYTF | TGTGCCAGCAGTCCACTCGACAGAGAACTATATGGCTACACCTTC
TRBJ1-1 | TRBV6-5 | NA | NA | CASSFLETNTEAFF | TGTGCCAGCAGTTTCCTAGAAACGAACACTGAAGCTTTCTTT
TRBJ2-2 | TRBV5-6 | TRBD2 | NA | CASSFGGLGSTGELFF | TGTGCCAGCAGCTTTGGGGGACTAGGGTCTACCGGGGAGCTGTTTTTT
TRBJ1-5 | TRBV6-1 | TRBD1 | once | CASSSTGLGQPQHF | TGTGCCAGCAGCTCGACAGGGTTAGGTCAGCCCCAGCATTTT
TRBJ2-4 | TRBV7-9 | NA | NA | CASRAGEKGRAKNIQYF | TGTGCGAGCAGGGCAGGGGAAAAGGGGAGAGCCAAAAACATTCAGTACTTC
TRBJ1-3 | TRBV5-6 | NA | NA | CASSLRQSGNTIYF | TGTGCCAGCAGCTTGCGACAGAGTGGAAACACCATATATTTT
TRBJ1-1 | TRBV12-3/TRBV12-4 | NA | NA | CASRRQTNTEAFF | TGTGCCAGCAGGAGACAAACGAACACTGAAGCTTTCTTT
TRBJ1-4 | TRBV29-1 | TRBD1 | NA | CSAGDRNEKLFF | TGCAGCGCTGGGGACAGGAATGAAAAACTGTTTTTT
TRBJ1-5 | TRBV27 | NA | few | CASSLRLDQPQHF | TGTGCCAGCAGTTTAAGACTTGATCAGCCCCAGCATTTT
TRBJ1-5 | TRBV6-2/TRBV6-3 | NA | NA | CASSGQINQPQHF | TGTGCCAGCAGTGGACAGATCAATCAGCCCCAGCATTTT
TRBJ2-3 | TRBV4-2 | NA | NA | CASSQGKGTSTDTQYF | TGTGCCAGCAGCCAAGGCAAAGGGACTAGCACAGATACGCAGTATTTT
TRBJ2-3 | TRBV7-9 | NA | many | CASSLELAPNTQYF | TGTGCCAGCAGCTTAGAGCTCGCTCCCAATACGCAGTATTTT
TRBJ1-1 | TRBV19 | TRBD1 | NA | CASSKAGTGGAHTEAFF | TGTGCCAGTAGTAAGGCGGGGACAGGGGGCGCCCACACTGAAGCTTTCTTT
TRBJ1-1 | TRBV2 | TRBD1 | NA | CASRGQPNTEAFF | TGTGCCAGCAGGGGACAGCCAAACACTGAAGCTTTCTTT
TRBJ1-6 | TRBV19 | TRBD1 | NA | CASNGARTGGFSSYNSPLHF | TGTGCCAGTAACGGGGCGAGGACAGGGGGCTTCAGCTCCTATAATTCACCCCTCCACTTT
TRBJ2-3 | TRBV9 | NA | NA | CASSPLVGGWGRTDTQYF | TGTGCCAGCAGCCCCCTCGTGGGTGGGTGGGGCCGTACAGATACGCAGTATTTT
TRBJ1-4 | TRBV7-9 | TRBD1 | NA | CASSPDRGANEKLFF | TGTGCCAGCAGCCCGGACAGGGGAGCTAATGAAAAACTGTTTTTT
TRBJ2-5 | TRBV3-1/TRBV3-2 | TRBD2 | few | CASSQGASGGPQETQYF | TGTGCCAGCAGCCAAGGGGCTAGCGGGGGGCCCCAAGAGACCCAGTACTTC
TRBJ1-1 | TRBV7-8 | TRBD1 | once | CASSEQQGMNTEAFF | TGTGCCAGCAGCGAACAACAGGGGATGAACACTGAAGCTTTCTTT
TRBJ1-2 | TRBV7-8 | NA | NA | CASSLAEAGPYTF | TGTGCCAGCAGCTTAGCGGAGGCAGGCCCATACACCTTC